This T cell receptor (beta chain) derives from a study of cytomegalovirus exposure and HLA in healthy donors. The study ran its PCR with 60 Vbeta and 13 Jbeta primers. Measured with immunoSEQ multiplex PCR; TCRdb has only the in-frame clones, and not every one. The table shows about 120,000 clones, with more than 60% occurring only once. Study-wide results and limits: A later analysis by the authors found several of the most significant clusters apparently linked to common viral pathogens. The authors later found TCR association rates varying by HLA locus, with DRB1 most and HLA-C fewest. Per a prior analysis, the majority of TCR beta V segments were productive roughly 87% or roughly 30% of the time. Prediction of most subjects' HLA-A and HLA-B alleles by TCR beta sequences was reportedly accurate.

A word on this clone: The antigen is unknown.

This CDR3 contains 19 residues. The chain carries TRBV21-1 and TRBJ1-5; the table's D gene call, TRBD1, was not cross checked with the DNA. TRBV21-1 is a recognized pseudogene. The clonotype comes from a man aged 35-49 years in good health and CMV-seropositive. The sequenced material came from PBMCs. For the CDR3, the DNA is TGTGCCAGCAGCAAACCGACGGTTGCGAGGGGGCGCGGCAATCAGCCCCAGCATTTT. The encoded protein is CASSKPTVARGRGNQPQHF.